The clone carrying this TCR beta chain was counted once. No antigen is known for it. Expressed TCRB transcripts were sequenced after all isolated RNA was converted to cDNA. The method was immunoSEQ multiplex PCR; TCRdb's version includes in-frame clones alone and lacks a portion of them. This table has 640,000 or so clones, roughly 13% appearing once. The data were taken from a study of beta chain features in type 1 diabetes. General study results and limits: Moderate but significant shortening of TCRB CDR3s was recorded in all four CD4+ subsets from Type 1 diabetes patients.

This TCR came from a man aged 18-30 years with type 1 diabetes. Source material: naive CD4+ T cells from blood.

The CDR3 nucleotides are TGTGCCAGCTCACCCGGACTGAGCTCCTATAATTCACCCCTCCACTTT. It is translated as CASSPGLSSYNSPLHF. This chain uses TRBV18 with TRBJ1-6; D remains unclear. The germline V gene encodes CDR1 KGHSH and CDR2 LQKENI. The V and J ends lost 3 bases and 0 bases respectively, with 9 bases between them. This CDR3 is built from 16 residues.